This entry lists 12 T cell receptor beta chains sequenced from one sample in a study of human T cells and chemical hapten exposure. TCRdb re-called the RACE reads with MiXCR, one entry per CDR3 protein. The sample contains just over 350,000 distinct CDR3 sequences, about 6% of which appear only once. Time point denoted: patch test 2, 6 weeks after DPC sensitization. Indicated treatment: therapeutic diphenylcyclopropenone sensitization with weekly scalp DPC. The input for sequencing was whole blood, taken in connection with sensitization to the hapten diphenylcyclopropenone (DPC). Receptor source: a woman in her late teens or twenties with alopecia areata. Some clones in this sample may be carry-over from other donors' samples.

This clonotype was detected only a few times. This chain uses TRBV28 with TRBJ2-1, with 11 bases aligning to TRBD1. With V trimmed by 6 bases and J by 9 bases, 10 bases remained unmatched. This CDR3 comprises 15 residues. Per the germline V gene, CDR1 is MDHEN and CDR2 is SYDVKM. CDR3 DNA sequence: TGTGCCAGCAGCCCCTCGGACAGGGGGCGAAGTGAGCAGTTCTTC. Translating gives CASSPSDRGRSEQFF.

This clonotype turned up a few times. The gene calls are TRBV27 and TRBJ1-5, with a possible D match to TRBD1 (5 bases). The V end was cut by 5 bases, the J end by 5 bases, with 10 bases between. Germline V gene lookup returns CDR1 MNHEY and CDR2 SMNVEV (reference sequence). CDR3 length: 13 amino acids. This chain's CDR3 is CASSGTEDQPQHF. CDR3 nucleotide sequence: TGTGCCAGCAGTGGGACCGAAGATCAGCCCCAGCATTTT.

This clonotype has just a few counts. V and J are TRBV7-3 and TRBJ2-2; D remains ambiguous. Looked up from germline, CDR1 is SGHTA and CDR2 is FQGTGA. V was pared by 0 bases and J by 1 base, with 6 bases between. This CDR3 contains 15 residues. The CDR3 nucleotides read TGTGCCAGCAGCTTAACTCACAGGAACACCGGGGAGCTGTTTTTT. This translates into CASSLTHRNTGELFF.

This clonotype has ten or more counts. The rearrangement links TRBV20-1 to TRBJ2-3, with TRBD2 identical over 9 bases. Germline V CDR1 and CDR2: DFQATT, SNEGSKA (reference sequence). J gave up 1 base and V 0 bases, and 2 bases lay outside the gene matches. This CDR3 comprises 15 residues. The CDR3 spells CSARERGGGTDTQYF. The CDR3 DNA reads as TGCAGTGCTAGAGAACGCGGGGGGGGCACAGATACGCAGTATTTT.

The chain recombines TRBV15 with TRBJ2-7, with 7 bases lining up with TRBD1. J was trimmed by 6 bases and V by 11 bases; bases with no gene match: 19. The germline V gene has CDR1 LNHNV and CDR2 YYDKDF (reference sequence). This CDR3 contains 15 residues. The CDR3 DNA follows: TGTGCCTCCCGGAGCTCCGGGACAGCCTCTTCCGAGCAGTACTTC. Protein product: CASRSSGTASSEQYF.

This clonotype was seen a few times. The chain uses TRBV5-1 and TRBJ2-7; possible D gene TRBD1, 5 bases. V was cut by 2 bases and J by 4 bases, with 13 bases left in between. Germline V gives CDR1 SGHRS, CDR2 YFSETQ. CDR3 length: 14 amino acids. The CDR3: CASSFPGPKYEQYF. CDR3 DNA sequence: TGCGCCAGCAGCTTCCCAGGGCCCAAATACGAGCAGTACTTC.

This clonotype has more than one count but fewer than ten. This rearrangement joins TRBV6-2 or TRBV6-3 to TRBJ2-3; unclear D gene. The CDR3 is made up of 13 amino acids. The V and J ends lost 2 bases and 6 bases respectively, with 9 bases between them. Germline V gives CDR1 MNHEY, CDR2 SVGEGT. For the CDR3, the DNA is TGTGCCAGCAGTTACCGGTCCCCTGATACGCAGTATTTT. It specifies CASSYRSPDTQYF.

The sample holds a few counts of this clonotype. The chain recombines TRBV12-3 or TRBV12-4 with TRBJ2-1, with no clear D. The CDR3 runs 14 residues. Trimming left V 6 bases short and J 7 bases short, with 16 bases between. The CDR3 spells CASSSGRARNEQFF. In nucleotides, the CDR3 is TGTGCCAGCAGCTCGGGCCGAGCCAGGAATGAGCAGTTCTTC.

This clonotype was counted ten times or more. This chain links TRBV7-2 with TRBJ1-5; D gene unclear. The CDR3 totals 12 residues. Germline values: CDR1 SGHTA, CDR2 FQGNSA. V was trimmed by 4 bases and J by 3 bases, leaving 4 bases between them. CDR3 in amino acids: CASSSNNQPQHF. In DNA form, the CDR3 reads TGTGCCAGCAGCTCCAACAATCAGCCCCAGCATTTT.

This chain links TRBV29-1 with TRBJ1-2; D is ambiguous. Germline V CDR1 and CDR2: SQVTM, ANQGSEA. The CDR3 has 10 residues. Trimming pared 1 base from V and 6 bases from J, leaving 3 bases between. In DNA, the CDR3 is TGCAGCGTTGAAGGGAATGGCTACACCTTC. Translating it yields CSVEGNGYTF.

This clonotype was observed many times. The V call is TRBV20-1, the J call TRBJ2-3; D remains ambiguous. CDR3 length: 13 amino acids. CDR1 and CDR2 from the germline V gene are DFQATT and SNEGSKA (reference sequence). V shed 6 bases and J shed 9 bases, with 19 bases lying between them. In DNA, the CDR3 is TGCAGTGCGGATCTCTCCCTGGCTGGGACGCAGTATTTT. It specifies CSADLSLAGTQYF.

This clonotype was recorded at least ten times. V and J are TRBV4-3 and TRBJ2-1; no clear D. Germline lookup yields CDR1 LGHNA and CDR2 YSLEER. V was pared by 0 bases and J by 5 bases, with 8 bases between. The CDR3 has 14 residues. The CDR3 sequence is CASSQEYPHNEQFF. CDR3 bases: TGCGCCAGCAGCCAAGAGTACCCTCACAATGAGCAGTTCTTC.